The rows below give T cell receptor beta chains drawn from one sample of a study of shared clonotypes between healthy human individuals. Sequencing was performed with immunoSEQ multiplex PCR; in TCRdb, only in-frame clones are kept and a portion is missing. Of millions of clones in the sample, 85% to 95% were seen once. The sequenced sample consisted of naive CD4+ T cells sorted from blood. The receptors stem from a man aged 18 to 29 in good health. Each CDR3 is given with its conserved first and last residue. The order of the fields is J gene, V gene, CDR3 protein.

J: TRBJ2-3; V: TRBV2; CDR3: CASKSSSAGYSTDTQYF
J: TRBJ1-4; V: TRBV5-5; CDR3: CASSVDRAISEKLFF
J: TRBJ1-4; V: TRBV6-5; CDR3: CASSSLRGEKLFF
J: TRBJ2-7; V: TRBV5-1; CDR3: CASSRGQGPYEQYF
J: TRBJ2-2; V: TRBV2; CDR3: CASSRTRGRPGELFF
J: TRBJ2-7; V: TRBV11-2; CDR3: CASSLVGTDSYEQYF
J: TRBJ2-3; V: TRBV2; CDR3: CASSEVLVPDTQYF
J: TRBJ2-7; V: TRBV2; CDR3: CASRGLAYEQYF
J: TRBJ1-2; V: TRBV5-1; CDR3: CASSLDTGDRVDTF
J: TRBJ2-7; V: TRBV7-9; CDR3: CASSLSGRDSYEQYF
J: TRBJ2-1; V: TRBV5-1; CDR3: CASRLDISVLPNEQFF
J: TRBJ2-7; V: TRBV2; CDR3: CASRMDRANYEQYF
J: TRBJ1-2; V: TRBV29-1; CDR3: CSVEGLSNYGYTF
J: TRBJ2-3; V: TRBV19; CDR3: CASSIAPGETQYF
J: TRBJ1-2; V: TRBV5-1; CDR3: CASRPTHGQGAYYGYTF
J: TRBJ1-2; V: TRBV27; CDR3: CASSSPDRGPFPF
J: TRBJ1-5; V: TRBV9; CDR3: CASSSGQGTNQPQHF
J: TRBJ2-3; V: TRBV25-1; CDR3: CASSEASGRITDTQYF
J: TRBJ1-4; V: TRBV28; CDR3: CASSLGGAANEKLFF
J: TRBJ1-5; V: TRBV6-1; CDR3: CASRDRRGLNQPQHF
J: TRBJ1-1; V: TRBV6-6; CDR3: CASSYLGTEAFF
J: TRBJ2-7; V: TRBV7-2; CDR3: CASSSGLDRVGEQYF
J: TRBJ2-3; V: TRBV18; CDR3: CASSPYMASGRTDTQYF
J: TRBJ2-2; V: TRBV5-1; CDR3: CASKARDRQLAANTGELFF
J: TRBJ2-1; V: TRBV7-2; CDR3: CASSPRTGGYNEQFF
J: TRBJ2-2; V: TRBV2; CDR3: CASSEAGRDTGELFF
J: TRBJ1-6; V: TRBV30; CDR3: CAWVYRGSDSPLHF
J: TRBJ1-1; V: TRBV4-1; CDR3: CASRAGTGGRGSEAFF
J: TRBJ2-3; V: TRBV6-5; CDR3: CASRDWASGWDTQYF
J: TRBJ2-3; V: TRBV10-3; CDR3: CAIAGGSTDTQYF
J: TRBJ2-5; V: TRBV7-2; CDR3: CASSLEPGGGETQYF
J: TRBJ1-2; V: TRBV6-5; CDR3: CASKVSSTNYGYTF
J: TRBJ2-3; V: TRBV5-4; CDR3: CASSSRTSGRIDTQYF
J: TRBJ2-1; V: TRBV18; CDR3: CASSPLVASGGVYNEQFF
J: TRBJ2-7; V: TRBV6-5; CDR3: CASRVAGTASYEQYF
J: TRBJ1-1; V: TRBV2; CDR3: CASSREGRRDPEAFF